The rows below give T cell receptor beta chains drawn from one sample of a study of shared clonotypes between healthy human individuals. Produced via immunoSEQ multiplex PCR; TCRdb's table is partial and in-frame only. The table lists some 2,400,000 clones, approximately 95% of them singletons, with 0.1% to 0.15% in the top ten. Sequenced material: naive CD4+ T cells sorted from blood. Every receptor here comes from a man aged 18 to 30 in good health. Both conserved end residues are trimmed from each CDR3. Only part of the rows carry a size: once, few, many, or a class if the clone is expanded.

TRBJ2-5,-,TRBV28,ASGYRGRETQY
TRBJ1-3,-,TRBV7-9,ASSLFLNRGSGNTIY
TRBJ2-3,-,TRBV9,ASRARLAGTDTQY
TRBJ2-7,-,TRBV4-3,ASSQDSFAGRYEQY
TRBJ2-7,-,TRBV19,ASRPGTSGEQY
TRBJ1-1,once,TRBV5-6,ASSFGGIRRNTEAF
TRBJ2-7,-,TRBV6-5,ASSTQPGSYEQY
TRBJ1-5,-,TRBV12-5,ASGPGRINQPQH
TRBJ2-1,-,TRBV5-6,ASSRTSLGNEQF
TRBJ2-7,-,TRBV27,ASSSRLAGSYEQY
TRBJ2-4,-,TRBV5-1,ASSLDPGGTIKNIQY
TRBJ2-7,-,TRBV7-5,ARSFRDSYYEQY
TRBJ2-5,-,TRBV7-6,ASSLWPKETQY
TRBJ2-5,-,TRBV11-2,ASSPLLGRETQY
TRBJ1-6,-,TRBV4-3,ASSQDWGSYNSPLH
TRBJ1-5,-,TRBV6-1,ASRWSNQPQH
TRBJ2-7,-,TRBV7-2,ASTKGGYPSYEQY
TRBJ2-5,-,TRBV6-6,ASIPTGTGETQY
TRBJ1-2,-,TRBV5-1,ASSLGQGSQGDGYT
TRBJ1-1,-,TRBV9,ASSVDGSGSATEAF
TRBJ2-1,-,TRBV9,ASRGINEQF
TRBJ1-5,-,TRBV9,ASPGATSNQPQH
TRBJ2-7,-,TRBV6-5,ASSFTGTGVWEQY
TRBJ1-2,-,TRBV5-8,ASSLGGQLNYGYT